The 23 T cell receptor beta chains in this list originate from one sample, sequenced in a study of early T cells in non-severe SARS-CoV-2 infection. One entry per CDR3 protein, called by TCRdb with MiXCR from the 5' RACE reads. The table has more than 80,000 distinct CDR3 sequences, roughly 17% seen once. Input material: whole blood. The receptors here all came from an adult who was a healthcare worker with PCR-confirmed SARS-CoV-2 infection or an uninfected control (not recorded which).

This chain joins TRBV20-1 and TRBJ2-4, with D possibly matching TRBD2 (6 bases). Germline CDR1 reads DFQATT; CDR2 reads SNEGSKA (reference sequence). The CDR3 loop spans 14 amino acids. The V and J ends lost 3 bases and 3 bases respectively, with 12 bases between them. The CDR3 loop reads CSARNRGGKNIQYF. In nucleotides, the CDR3 is TGCAGTGCTAGGAATCGGGGAGGCAAAAACATTCAGTACTTC.

This clonotype was counted many times. The chain uses TRBV18 and TRBJ1-2, with D perhaps TRBD1 (6 bases). The germline V gene has CDR1 KGHSH and CDR2 LQKENI. The CDR3 extends over 16 amino acids. V was shortened by 3 bases and J by 7 bases, with 21 bases between the two germline ends. CDR3 amino acids: CASSPAGGLTYFGYTF. CDR3 nucleotide sequence: TGTGCCAGCTCACCCGCGGGGGGCCTCACTTACTTTGGCTACACCTTC.

The J gene is TRBJ2-2, the V gene TRBV29-1, with 8 bases fitting TRBD1. The V gene end was trimmed by 7 bases and the J gene end by 2 bases; junction bases not matched to a gene: 3. Germline V gene sequence: CDR1 SQVTM, CDR2 ANQGSEA. The CDR3 covers 13 residues. CDR3 DNA sequence: TGCAGCGCCGACAGGGGTAACACCGGGGAGCTGTTTTTT. This codes for CSADRGNTGELFF.

This chain links TRBV10-3 with TRBJ2-3, with D perhaps TRBD2 (6 bases). Germline lookup yields CDR1 ENHRY and CDR2 SYGVKD. The CDR3 length is 15 residues. Trimming removed 4 bases from V and 6 bases from J, with 17 bases in between. The CDR3 sequence is CAISGGTGDRDTQYF. Here the CDR3 DNA reads TGTGCCATCAGTGGTGGGACGGGAGATAGGGATACGCAGTATTTT.

V is TRBV9 and J is TRBJ2-2; 9 bases agree with TRBD2. There are 16 residues in the CDR3. V dropped 0 bases and J dropped 6; count of bases not matched to a gene: 6. Germline V gene lookup returns CDR1 SGDLS and CDR2 YYNGEE. The CDR3 loop reads CASSVGPSGIAGELFF. The DNA of the CDR3 is TGTGCCAGCAGCGTAGGCCCTAGCGGGATCGCCGGGGAGCTGTTTTTT.

V gene TRBV27 combines with J gene TRBJ1-2, with a weak D call TRBD1 (6 bases). CDR1 and CDR2 (germline): MNHEY, SMNVEV (reference sequence). The V and J ends lost 6 bases and 3 bases respectively, with 20 bases between them. This CDR3 comprises 16 residues. The CDR3 here is CASRHESGGGHYGYTF. Here the CDR3 DNA reads TGTGCCAGCAGGCACGAGTCGGGAGGGGGGCACTATGGCTACACCTTC.

The chain employs TRBV5-1 and TRBJ2-7; TRBD2 aligns across 10 bases. This CDR3 has 15 residues. Germline trimming cut 3 bases from V and 3 bases from J; bases unmatched to any gene: 6. Germline CDR1 and CDR2: SGHRS and YFSETQ. The CDR3 sequence is CASSWELAGNYEQYF. CDR3 coding DNA: TGCGCCAGCAGCTGGGAACTAGCGGGGAACTACGAGCAGTACTTC.

A few counts support this clonotype. The chain employs TRBV30 and TRBJ2-5; D is perhaps TRBD2 (7 bases). The CDR3 has 12 residues. V was shortened by 7 bases and J by 5 bases, with 14 bases between the two germline ends. Germline lookup yields CDR1 GTSNPN and CDR2 SVGIG (reference sequence). The CDR3 sequence is CAYKQGGETQYF. DNA for the CDR3: TGTGCCTACAAACAGGGAGGGGAGACCCAGTACTTC.

Concerning this clonotype itself: The junction departs from the called germline gene at one end, perhaps through a read error. This chain joins TRBV18 and TRBJ1-4; 7 nucleotides line up with TRBD1. Germline V gives CDR1 KGHSH, CDR2 LQKENI. The CDR3 runs to 15 residues. The CDR3 nucleotides read TGTGCCAGCTCAGCATGGACAGGCGGTAATAAAAAACTGTTTTTT. This encodes CASSAWTGGNKKLFF.

This clonotype was recorded at least ten times. The rearrangement uses TRBV19 and TRBJ2-1; 8 bases map to TRBD2. The CDR3 is 13 residues long. Per the germline V gene, CDR1 is LNHDA and CDR2 is SQIVND (reference sequence). With 10 bases clipped from V and 2 bases from J, the junction kept 4 bases outside the gene matches. As DNA, the CDR3 is TGTGCCACCGGAGCGGGAGCCTACAATGAGCAGTTCTTC. Its translation is CATGAGAYNEQFF.

This rearrangement joins TRBV7-9 to TRBJ1-4; D remains unclear. V was clipped by 0 bases and J by 6 bases, with 8 bases between them. Germline V gives CDR1 SEHNR, CDR2 FQNEAQ (reference sequence). The CDR3 is 14 residues long. The chain's CDR3 is CASSLAGADEKLFF. DNA of the CDR3: TGTGCCAGCAGCTTAGCCGGTGCCGATGAAAAACTGTTTTTT.

This clonotype was found a few times. The chain carries TRBV20-1 and TRBJ1-2, with D perhaps TRBD1 (5 bases). The CDR3 runs 11 residues. Trimming cost V 6 bases and J 1 base, with 6 bases left between them. The germline gives CDR1 DFQATT, CDR2 SNEGSKA (reference sequence). The CDR3 DNA follows: TGCAGTGCACAGGATAACTATGGCTACACCTTC. This translates into CSAQDNYGYTF.

The chain joins TRBV15 to TRBJ2-3, with TRBD2 matching 9 bases. Looked up from germline, CDR1 is LNHNV and CDR2 is YYDKDF (reference sequence). Trimming cost V 1 base and J 4 bases; bases outside gene matches: 6. CDR3 size: 16 residues. The CDR3 DNA follows: TGTGCCACCAGCAGAGGCGGTGCGGGAGGGGCAGATACGCAGTATTTT. Translated: CATSRGGAGGADTQYF.

This clonotype was seen ten or more times. The chain links TRBV6-2 or TRBV6-3 to TRBJ2-7, with a weak D call TRBD1 (6 bases). Germline V lookup: CDR1 MNHEY, CDR2 SVGEGT. The CDR3 totals 13 residues. V gave up 6 bases and J gave up 7 bases, with 16 bases separating them. CDR3 DNA sequence: TGTGCCAGCAGCCCCCCGCAGGGGTGGGAGCAGTACTTC. Translation gives CASSPPQGWEQYF.

V and J are TRBV29-1 and TRBJ2-7; 10 bases match TRBD2. The CDR3 runs 13 residues. Trimming at V came to 7 bases and at J to 2 bases, leaving 5 bases not matched to a gene. CDR1 and CDR2 (germline): SQVTM, ANQGSEA. The CDR3 protein is CSAGLADTYEQYF. CDR3 DNA: TGCAGCGCAGGACTAGCGGACACCTACGAGCAGTACTTC.

This sequence joins TRBV30 and TRBJ1-2, with D possibly matching TRBD1 (6 bases). The CDR3 length is 11 residues. Germline V lookup: CDR1 GTSNPN, CDR2 SVGIG (reference sequence). The ends were cut back, 7 bases at V and 4 bases at J, with 10 bases in the middle. In DNA form, the CDR3 reads TGTGCCTTTGGGGGCTTCTATGGCTACACCTTC. Translating gives CAFGGFYGYTF.

This clonotype turned up a few times. V is TRBV19 and J is TRBJ2-2; D not certain. Deletions cut 3 bases from V and 3 bases from J, with 17 bases between. The CDR3 is made up of 17 amino acids. CDR1 LNHDA and CDR2 SQIVND come from the germline V gene (reference sequence). CDR3: CASSMSRGAYYTGELFF. In DNA, the CDR3 is TGTGCCAGTAGTATGTCGCGAGGCGCCTACTACACCGGGGAGCTGTTTTTT.

This clonotype was recorded a few times. The gene calls are TRBV6-2 or TRBV6-3 and TRBJ1-3; D unclear. Germline loops: CDR1 MNHEY, CDR2 SVGEGT. The CDR3 has 15 residues. V lost 4 bases and J 0 bases, leaving 10 bases between the germline ends. The DNA of the CDR3 is TGTGCCAGCAGTTGGGGTGGAAACTCTGGAAACACCATATATTTT. This gives the protein CASSWGGNSGNTIYF.

The chain is built from TRBV12-3 or TRBV12-4 and TRBJ1-5; no clear D. The CDR3 has 13 amino acids. Between the trimmed V and J ends, which lost 4 bases and 6 bases, there was a span of 10 bases. The CDR3 protein is CASSSSGGQPQHF. The CDR3 coding sequence is TGTGCCAGCAGTTCCTCTGGCGGTCAGCCCCAGCATTTT.

The V call is TRBV3-1, the J call TRBJ1-1; D gene ambiguous. Trimming removed 0 bases from V and 2 bases from J, with 1 base in between. The CDR3 runs to 12 residues. Germline lookup yields CDR1 LGHDT and CDR2 YNNKEL (reference sequence). CDR3: CASSQDNTEAFF. In nucleotides, the CDR3 is TGTGCCAGCAGCCAAGACAACACTGAAGCTTTCTTT.

The rearrangement links TRBV7-9 to TRBJ1-6; D not certain. Germline assignment: CDR1 SEHNR and CDR2 FQNEAQ (reference sequence). This CDR3 comprises 12 residues. Trimming took off 5 bases at V and 11 bases at J, with 10 bases between the two ends. CDR3 sequence: CASSLPLAPLHF. DNA of the CDR3: TGTGCCAGCAGCCTGCCCCTTGCACCCCTCCACTTT.

This clonotype has just a few counts. This chain connects TRBV10-3 to TRBJ2-7; TRBD1 matches 7 bases. Trimming removed 6 bases from V and 2 bases from J; junction bases left unmatched: 7. In germline, CDR1 is ENHRY, CDR2 SYGVKD. The CDR3 runs to 14 residues. As DNA, the CDR3 is TGTGCCATCAGCGAGGACAGGTACACCTACGAGCAGTACTTC. This sequence encodes CAISEDRYTYEQYF.

The chain's CDR3 is CSAMSSAHPTGELFF. CDR3 nucleotide sequence: TGCAGTGCTATGTCTAGCGCCCACCCCACCGGGGAGCTGTTTTTT. The rearrangement joins TRBV20-1 to TRBJ2-2; perhaps TRBD2 as D (6 bases). This CDR3 has 15 amino acids. Germline V gene data show CDR1 as DFQATT and CDR2 as SNEGSKA (reference sequence). V lost 4 bases to trimming and J lost 4 bases, with 16 bases between them.